The 18 T cell receptor beta chains reported below all come from one sample, sequenced in a study of human T cells and chemical hapten exposure. Time point described: patch test 2, 6 weeks after DPC sensitization. Indicated treatment: therapeutic diphenylcyclopropenone sensitization with weekly scalp DPC. TCRdb passed the RACE reads through MiXCR, listing each CDR3 protein once. The repertoire holds more than 60,000 distinct CDR3 sequences, with 10% to 13% as singletons. The material was whole blood, obtained in connection with sensitization to the hapten diphenylcyclopropenone (DPC). The origin of the receptors is a woman aged 45-60 years with alopecia areata. Some clones in this sample may be carry-over from other donors' samples.

This chain connects TRBV7-2 to TRBJ2-7, with TRBD2 matching 7 bases. Germline V gene data show CDR1 as SGHTA and CDR2 as FQGNSA. The trim removed 3 bases at V and 3 bases at J, leaving 5 bases unmatched. The CDR3 is 14 amino acids. CDR3 sequence (DNA): TGTGCCAGCAGCTTCGGCGGGAGTGTCTACGAGCAGTACTTC. This translates into CASSFGGSVYEQYF. The entire variable domain, with the rest obtained from reference TRBV7-2 and TRBJ2-7, is as follows: GAGVSQSPSNKVTEKGKDVELRCDPISGHTALYWYRQSLGQGLEFLIYFQGNSAPDKSGLPSDRFSAERTGGSVSTLTIQRTQQEDSAVYLCASSFGGSVYEQYFGPGTRLTVT.

CDR3 nucleotides: TGCAGCGTCGACCTGAGTGGGCAAGAAAAACTGTTTTTT. Translating gives CSVDLSGQEKLFF. The J gene is TRBJ1-4, the V gene TRBV29-1; D ambiguous. V lost 6 bases to trimming and J lost 8 bases, with 16 bases between them. The CDR3 covers 13 residues. Germline CDR1 and CDR2: SQVTM and ANQGSEA.

On this clonotype: Given a much more abundant clone one base away, this may be a read error. The genes are TRBV6-4 and TRBJ2-7, with 7 bases identical to TRBD1. The CDR3 is 14 amino acids. CDR1 and CDR2 from the germline V gene are MRHNA and SNTAGT. The CDR3 reads CVSRFRQGPPEQYF. Written as DNA, the CDR3 is TGTGTCAGCAGATTCAGACAGGGTCCCCCCGAGCAGTACTTC.

This clonotype was counted between two and nine times. The chain carries TRBV3-1 and TRBJ2-1, with 9 bases fitting TRBD1. The CDR3 covers 15 residues. Germline V CDR1 and CDR2: LGHDT, YNNKEL (reference sequence). The trim removed 5 bases at V and 4 bases at J, leaving 6 bases unmatched. The CDR3 bases are TGTGCCAGCAGCTCGGGACAGGGTGGATACAATGAGCAGTTCTTC. The encoded protein is CASSSGQGGYNEQFF.

In regard to this clonotype: This could be a read error, since a much larger clone is one nucleotide away. The genes are TRBV7-7 and TRBJ2-5, with TRBD1 as a possible D gene (6 bases). CDR1 and CDR2 from the germline V gene are SSHAT and FNYEAQ (reference sequence). The V end lost 4 bases, the J end lost 9 bases, and 18 bases lay between the germline ends. The CDR3 has 14 amino acids. The CDR3 here is CASSSETGPRAQYF. As DNA, the CDR3 is TGTGCCAGCAGCTCCGAGACAGGCCCTAGGGCCCAGTACTTC.

Points on this clonotype: This clone may be a read error of a much larger clone one base away. V usage is TRBV6-5 and J usage is TRBJ2-1; maybe TRBD2 (6 bases). The CDR3 sequence is 15 residues long. Trimming shortened V by 5 bases and J by 3 bases, and 14 bases separated the two germline ends. Germline CDR1 and CDR2: MNHEY and SVGAGI. CDR3: CASSTVEGLYNEQFF. In DNA form, the CDR3 reads TGTGCCAGCAGTACCGTAGAGGGACTCTACAATGAGCAGTTCTTC.

The V call is TRBV19, the J call TRBJ2-2; a possible D gene is TRBD1 (6 bases). The CDR3 runs to 15 residues. The V end was cut by 3 bases, the J end by 4 bases, with 12 bases between. The V gene's germline CDR1 is LNHDA and CDR2 SQIVND (reference sequence). Here the CDR3 DNA reads TGTGCCAGTAGTATGCTGACAGGACTCACCGGGGAGCTGTTTTTT. Protein: CASSMLTGLTGELFF.

This clonotype was seen a handful of times. The V call is TRBV9, the J call TRBJ2-5; 7 positions match TRBD2. The J segment lost 2 bases and the V segment lost 3 bases, leaving 4 bases of the junction unmatched. The length of the CDR3 is 14 residues. Germline CDR1 is SGDLS and CDR2 is YYNGEE. The DNA for the CDR3 is TGTGCCAGCAGCGCGGGACTACTACAAGAGACCCAGTACTTC. Its protein product is CASSAGLLQETQYF. The variable domain in full, with the rest retrieved from reference TRBV9 and TRBJ2-5, is DSGVTQTPKHLITATGQRVTLRCSPRSGDLSVYWYQQSLDQGLQFLIQYYNGEERAKGNILERFSAQQFPDLHSELNLSSLELGDSALYFCASSAGLLQETQYFGPGTRLLVL.

This clonotype was found many times. The chain uses TRBV7-6 and TRBJ2-5, with TRBD1 as a possible D gene (6 bases). Trimming pared 4 bases from V and 5 bases from J, leaving 11 bases between. There are 13 residues in the CDR3. Germline lookup yields CDR1 SGHVS and CDR2 FNYEAQ. CDR3 residues: CASSYRVLETQYF. The DNA of the CDR3 is TGTGCCAGCAGCTACAGGGTTTTGGAGACCCAGTACTTC.

Remarks on this clonotype: The germline gene is not matched at one end of the junction; a read error may be the cause. J is TRBJ2-7 and V is TRBV7-2; 9 positions agree with TRBD2. Germline CDR1 reads SGHTA; CDR2 reads FQGNSA. This CDR3 contains 15 residues. The CDR3 DNA sequence: TGTGTCAGCAGCCGGCAGGCGGGAGGGCCCTACGAGCAGTACTTC. It translates to CVSSRQAGGPYEQYF. Variable domain in full (rest from reference TRBV7-2 and TRBJ2-7): GAGVSQSPSNKVTEKGKDVELRCDPISGHTALYWYRQSLGQGLEFLIYFQGNSAPDKSGLPSDRFSAERTGGSVSTLTIQRTQQEDSAVYLCVSSRQAGGPYEQYFGPGTRLTVT.

Only a few counts were recorded for this clonotype. The CDR3 is CASSDSGMSITEAFF. CDR3 coding DNA: TGTGCCAGCAGTGACTCCGGGATGAGCATCACTGAAGCTTTCTTT. The genes are TRBV6-1 and TRBJ1-1; D unclear. Trimming stripped 3 bases from V and 4 bases from J, with 15 bases between. This CDR3 has 15 amino acids. Germline V gene sequence: CDR1 MNHNS, CDR2 SASEGT.

This clonotype was found many times. The chain combines TRBV11-2 with TRBJ2-7, with TRBD1 identical over 9 bases. The J segment lost 2 bases and the V segment lost 1 base, leaving 3 bases of the junction unmatched. Germline CDR1 SGHAT, CDR2 FQNNGV. This CDR3 spans 15 amino acids. The CDR3 sequence is CASSLGGQGPYEQYF. Here the CDR3 DNA reads TGTGCCAGCAGCTTAGGAGGACAGGGGCCCTACGAGCAGTACTTC.

As for this clonotype: A read error may produce the germline difference seen at one junction end. The chain recombines TRBV7-6 with TRBJ2-5; D call uncertain. This CDR3 spans 14 amino acids. Germline loops: CDR1 SGHVS, CDR2 FNYEAQ. The CDR3 protein is CGSSSFGRRETQYF. Written as DNA, the CDR3 is TGTGGCAGCAGCTCTTTCGGGCGCCGGGAGACCCAGTACTTC.

The sample holds many counts of this clonotype. The V gene is TRBV2, the J gene TRBJ2-7; perhaps TRBD1 as D (6 bases). V gave up 6 bases and J gave up 1 base, with 13 bases separating them. The CDR3 has 14 amino acids. CDR1 is SNHLY and CDR2 is FYNNEI in the germline V gene. The CDR3 region has the DNA TGTGCCAGCAGCCCACAGGGACCGTCCTACGAGCAGTACTTC. It is translated as CASSPQGPSYEQYF.

This clonotype showed up just a few times. The chain uses TRBV6-5 and TRBJ1-1; unclear D gene. The CDR3 extends over 13 amino acids. Germline CDR1 and CDR2: MNHEY and SVGAGI. V lost 5 bases to trimming and J lost 1 base, with 8 bases between them. Written as DNA, the CDR3 is TGTGCCAGCAGTACTAAGTCGAACACTGAAGCTTTCTTT. This encodes CASSTKSNTEAFF.

Comment on this clonotype: A clone one base away is much larger, so this may be a read error. This rearrangement joins TRBV15 to TRBJ2-3; 7 bases are a match to TRBD2. Germline CDR1 is LNHNV and CDR2 is YYDKDF (reference sequence). CDR3 length: 15 amino acids. Germline trimming cut 7 bases from V and 2 bases from J; bases unmatched to any gene: 9. CDR3 DNA: TGTGCCACCAATTACCAGCGGGGCCTCACAGATACGCAGTATTTT. It specifies CATNYQRGLTDTQYF.

The rearrangement links TRBV6-5 to TRBJ1-2; D might be TRBD1 (5 bases). CDR1 and CDR2 (germline): MNHEY, SVGAGI. This CDR3 has 12 residues. V lost 5 bases and J lost 4, with 8 bases in between. CDR3 nucleotides: TGTGCCAGCAGTGGAGGGGTCTATGGCTACACCTTC. It is translated as CASSGGVYGYTF.

At least ten counts were recorded for this clonotype. CDR3 DNA sequence: TGCAGCGCAGGGGAGGGTCCGGGGGAGCTGTTTTTT. It specifies CSAGEGPGELFF. The gene calls are TRBV29-1 and TRBJ2-2; possibly TRBD2 for D (7 bases). This CDR3 is built from 12 residues. The germline CDR1 and CDR2 sequences are SQVTM and ANQGSEA. The V end was cut by 7 bases, the J end by 8 bases, with 14 bases between.